This record covers a single T cell receptor (beta chain). This clone's antigen is unknown. One base away there is no much larger clone; base qualities are not given. V is shortened by 0 bases, J by 2 bases, and the region joining them spans 11 bases. CDR1 is given as SGDLS and CDR2 as YYNGEE, both from the germline V gene. The CDR3 numbers 15 residues from cysteine through phenylalanine. Solely the CDR3 DNA is kept, with 45 bases framed from the first base. The data stem from a study of T cell responses to AZD1222 COVID-19 vaccine (dated by TCRdb to the early 2020s). With regard to the full study: TCR sequencing covered roughly 230 trial participants: 200 to 220 given two doses of AZD1222 and 26 given two doses of MenACWY control vaccine. Trial participants were enrolled by age into subgroups of 18-55, 56-69 and 70-plus years, and around 150, 28 and 57 TCR-sequenced participants, respectively, were included in these subgroups. The investigation overall reported the following: Participants were mostly white British, with more females than males. The authors suggested clonal diversity may have been underestimated. After two AZD1222 doses, spike-specific TCR breadth and depth were significantly higher than at day 0 and than in MenACWY recipients. The 56-69-year group was small, and its depth increase did not reach significance, likely because of low power. Vaccine-associated CD4 TCRs spanned the whole spike protein, with dominant responses in regions 160-218 and 743-854. Reportedly, close to half of the unique spike-specific TCRs recognized epitopes lying outside the regions that are mutated in the B.1.351 and B.1.1.7 variants. Conclusions about previously exposed vaccinees are limited because only a handful of AZD1222 recipients were SARS-CoV-2 seropositive at baseline. Because no day 14 peak-response samples were available, repertoires were characterized only after the peak T cell response.

The sample's time point label, decoded: baseline before first vaccination. Sample treatment or condition, as interpreted from the label and publication: meningococcal conjugate vaccine given as trial control. Samples from vaccinated people were obtained from the UK trials COV001 and COV002, which included a single-blind randomized controlled phase 2/3 trial of AZD1222 (ChAdOx1 nCoV-19) in healthy adults. For TCRbeta chain sequencing, PBMC samples from trial participants were taken at day 0 and at day 28 after the second dose. The CDR3 regions of human TCRbeta chains were analyzed by immunosequencing. In the source study's methods: Repertoire TCRs were checked for matches against a reference library of SARS-CoV-2-specific TCRs that had been generated using the MIRA antigen-specificity platform. Breadth meant the fraction of unique TCRs that were SARS-CoV-2-associated, whereas depth meant the fraction of total T cells that were SARS-CoV-2-associated. Each spike-specific TCR was assigned to its reactive spike region and to a CD4 or CD8 class using the MIRA data. Log10-transformed breadth and depth values were compared by one-way ANOVA with Sidak's multiple comparisons tests. TCRdb's version of the immuneACCESS table is confined to in-frame rearrangements and falls short of the full clone set. An unresolved V gene accounts for under half of the shortfall where checked; the remainder is of unknown origin. That table gives V, J and clone size, and the DNA gave D and trimming. Within this sample are tens of thousands of clones, with 91% of them counted one time only. 5.2% of the sample is held by the ten biggest clonotypes.

This chain joins TRBV9 to TRBJ1-2, with a tentative D gene TRBD1 over 5 matching bases. The sequence derives from an adult in good health. The source was peripheral blood, collected on day 0 of MenACWY control vaccination. The DNA reads TGTGCCAGCAGCGTAGGCCCCAGGGAGAACTATGGCTACACCTTC. This yields the protein CASSVGPRENYGYTF.